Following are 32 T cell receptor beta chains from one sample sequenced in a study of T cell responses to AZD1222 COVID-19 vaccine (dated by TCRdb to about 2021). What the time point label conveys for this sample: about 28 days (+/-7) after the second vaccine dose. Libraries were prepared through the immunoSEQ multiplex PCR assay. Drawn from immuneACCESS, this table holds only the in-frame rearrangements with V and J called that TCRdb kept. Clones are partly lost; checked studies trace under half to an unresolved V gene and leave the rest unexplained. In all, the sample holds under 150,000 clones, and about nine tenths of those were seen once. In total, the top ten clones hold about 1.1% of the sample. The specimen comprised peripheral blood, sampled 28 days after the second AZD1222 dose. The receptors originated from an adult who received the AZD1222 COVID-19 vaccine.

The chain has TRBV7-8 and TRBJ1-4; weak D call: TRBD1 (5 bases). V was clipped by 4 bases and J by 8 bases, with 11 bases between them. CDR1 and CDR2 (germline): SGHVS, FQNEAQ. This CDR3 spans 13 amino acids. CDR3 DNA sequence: TGTGCCAGCAGCTCGGGACTTCCAGAAAAACTGTTTTTT. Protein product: CASSSGLPEKLFF.

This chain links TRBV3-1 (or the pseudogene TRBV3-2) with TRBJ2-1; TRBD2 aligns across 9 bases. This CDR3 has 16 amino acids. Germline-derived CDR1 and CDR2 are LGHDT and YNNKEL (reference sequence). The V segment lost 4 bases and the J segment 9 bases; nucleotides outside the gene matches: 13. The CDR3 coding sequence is TGTGCCAGCAGCCCGATGGGCGGGGGGGCCGGAGGTGAGCAGTTCTTC. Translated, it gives CASSPMGGGAGGEQFF.

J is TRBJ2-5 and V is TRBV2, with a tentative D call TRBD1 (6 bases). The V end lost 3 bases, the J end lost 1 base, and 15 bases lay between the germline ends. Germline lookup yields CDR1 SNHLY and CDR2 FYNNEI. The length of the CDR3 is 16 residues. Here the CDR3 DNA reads TGTGCCAGCAGTGAGAGGGAAACAGGGCGCCAAGAGACCCAGTACTTC. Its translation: CASSERETGRQETQYF.

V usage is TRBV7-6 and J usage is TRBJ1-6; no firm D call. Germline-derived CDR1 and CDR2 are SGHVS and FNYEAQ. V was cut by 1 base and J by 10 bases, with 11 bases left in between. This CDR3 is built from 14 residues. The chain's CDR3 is CASSLEAWGSPLHF. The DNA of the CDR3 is TGTGCCAGCAGCTTAGAGGCGTGGGGATCACCCCTCCACTTT. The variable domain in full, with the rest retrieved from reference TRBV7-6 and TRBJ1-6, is GAGVSQSPRYKVTKRGQDVALRCDPISGHVSLYWYRQALGQGPEFLTYFNYEAQQDKSGLPNDRFSAERPEGSISTLTIQRTEQRDSAMYRCASSLEAWGSPLHFGNGTRLTVT.

CDR3 protein: CASSDDHRLMVDGYTF. The CDR3 region has the DNA TGTGCCAGCAGTGATGATCACAGGTTAATGGTGGATGGCTACACCTTC. V usage is TRBV25-1 and J usage is TRBJ1-2; TRBD1 might be the D (5 bases). The V and J ends lost 3 bases and 6 bases respectively, with 20 bases between them. Germline lookup yields CDR1 MGHDK and CDR2 SYGVNS. CDR3 length: 16 residues.

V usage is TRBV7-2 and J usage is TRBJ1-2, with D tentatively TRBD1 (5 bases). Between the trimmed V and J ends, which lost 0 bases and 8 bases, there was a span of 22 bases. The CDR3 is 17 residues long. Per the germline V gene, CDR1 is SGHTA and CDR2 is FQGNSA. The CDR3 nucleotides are TGTGCCAGCAGCTTAGCGTGGTCGGAATCGGGGGTTGAGGGCTACACCTTC. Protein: CASSLAWSESGVEGYTF.

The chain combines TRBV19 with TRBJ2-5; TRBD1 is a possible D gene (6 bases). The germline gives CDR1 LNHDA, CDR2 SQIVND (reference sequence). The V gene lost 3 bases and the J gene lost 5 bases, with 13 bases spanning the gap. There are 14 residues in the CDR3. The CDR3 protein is CASSIGRGRETQYF. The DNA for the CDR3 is TGTGCCAGTAGTATCGGCAGGGGAAGGGAGACCCAGTACTTC.

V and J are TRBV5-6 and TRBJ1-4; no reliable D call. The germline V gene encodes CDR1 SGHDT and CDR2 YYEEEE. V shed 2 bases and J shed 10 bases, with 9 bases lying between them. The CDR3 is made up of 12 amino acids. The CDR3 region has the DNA TGTGCCAGCAGCTTAGATGGTGGAAAACTGTTTTTT. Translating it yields CASSLDGGKLFF.

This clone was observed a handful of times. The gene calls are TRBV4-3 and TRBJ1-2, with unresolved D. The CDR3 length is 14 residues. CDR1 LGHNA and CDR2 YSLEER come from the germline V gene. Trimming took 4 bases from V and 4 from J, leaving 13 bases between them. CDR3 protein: CASSPLGRAYGYTF. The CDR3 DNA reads TGCGCCAGCAGCCCACTAGGCCGTGCCTATGGCTACACCTTC.

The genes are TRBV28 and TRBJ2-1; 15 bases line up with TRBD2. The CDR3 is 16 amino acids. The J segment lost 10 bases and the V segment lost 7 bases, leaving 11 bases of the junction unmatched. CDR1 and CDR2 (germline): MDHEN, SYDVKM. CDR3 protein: CASIYGGTSGRPEQFF. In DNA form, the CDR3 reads TGTGCCAGCATTTATGGGGGGACTAGCGGGAGGCCCGAGCAGTTCTTC.

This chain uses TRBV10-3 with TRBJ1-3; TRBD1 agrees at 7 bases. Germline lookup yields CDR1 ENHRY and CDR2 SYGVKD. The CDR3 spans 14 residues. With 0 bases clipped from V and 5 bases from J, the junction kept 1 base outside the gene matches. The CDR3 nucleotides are TGTGCCATCAGTGAGTCGACAGGGAGAAACACCATATATTTT. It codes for CAISESTGRNTIYF.

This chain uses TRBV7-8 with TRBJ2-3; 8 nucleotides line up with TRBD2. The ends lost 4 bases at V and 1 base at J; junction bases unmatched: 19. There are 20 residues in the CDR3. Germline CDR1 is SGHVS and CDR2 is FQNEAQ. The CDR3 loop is CASSSLYGRETAGGTDTQYF. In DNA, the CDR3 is TGTGCCAGCAGCTCCCTATATGGACGGGAAACAGCGGGGGGCACAGATACGCAGTATTTT.

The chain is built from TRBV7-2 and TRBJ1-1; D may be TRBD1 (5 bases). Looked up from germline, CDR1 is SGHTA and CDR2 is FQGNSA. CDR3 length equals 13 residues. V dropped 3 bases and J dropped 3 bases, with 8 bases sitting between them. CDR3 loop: CASSFGAYTEAFF. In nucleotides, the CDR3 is TGTGCCAGCAGCTTCGGGGCTTACACTGAAGCTTTCTTT.

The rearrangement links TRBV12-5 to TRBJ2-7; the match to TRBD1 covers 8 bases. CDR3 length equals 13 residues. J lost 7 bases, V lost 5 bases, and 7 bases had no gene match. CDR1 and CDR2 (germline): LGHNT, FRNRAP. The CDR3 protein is CASGQTGAGEQYF. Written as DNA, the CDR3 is TGTGCTAGTGGTCAGACAGGGGCGGGTGAGCAGTACTTC.

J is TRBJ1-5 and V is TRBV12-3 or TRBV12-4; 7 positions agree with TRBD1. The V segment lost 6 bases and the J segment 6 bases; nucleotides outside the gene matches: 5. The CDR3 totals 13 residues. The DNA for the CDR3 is TGTGCCAGCAGCTCCGGGACAGTTCAGCCCCAGCATTTT. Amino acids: CASSSGTVQPQHF.

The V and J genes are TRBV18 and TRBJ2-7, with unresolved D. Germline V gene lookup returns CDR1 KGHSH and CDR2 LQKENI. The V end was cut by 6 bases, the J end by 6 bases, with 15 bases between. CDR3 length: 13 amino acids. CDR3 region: CASSKDRNGEQYF. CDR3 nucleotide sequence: TGTGCCAGCTCGAAAGATAGAAATGGCGAGCAGTACTTC.

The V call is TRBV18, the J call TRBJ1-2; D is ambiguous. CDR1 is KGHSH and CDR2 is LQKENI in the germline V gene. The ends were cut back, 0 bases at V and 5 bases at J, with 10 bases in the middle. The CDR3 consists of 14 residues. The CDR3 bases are TGTGCCAGCTCACCACCACACGGGTTGTATGGCTACACCTTC. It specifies CASSPPHGLYGYTF.

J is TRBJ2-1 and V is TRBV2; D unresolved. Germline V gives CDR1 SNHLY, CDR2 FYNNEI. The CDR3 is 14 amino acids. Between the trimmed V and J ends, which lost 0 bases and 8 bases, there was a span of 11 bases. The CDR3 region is CASSEARIAHEQFF. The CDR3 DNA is TGTGCCAGCAGTGAAGCGCGGATTGCCCATGAGCAGTTCTTC.

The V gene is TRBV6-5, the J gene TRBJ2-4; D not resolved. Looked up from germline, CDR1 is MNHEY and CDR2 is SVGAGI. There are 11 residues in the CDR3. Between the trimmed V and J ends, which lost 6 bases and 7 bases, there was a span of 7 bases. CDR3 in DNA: TGTGCCAGCAGAGCATTGAACATTCAGTACTTC. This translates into CASRALNIQYF.

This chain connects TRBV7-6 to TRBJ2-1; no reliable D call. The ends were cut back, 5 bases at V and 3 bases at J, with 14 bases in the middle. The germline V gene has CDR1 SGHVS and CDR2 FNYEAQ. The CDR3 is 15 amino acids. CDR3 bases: TGTGCCAGCAGCCACGACGCTTCCCTCTACAATGAGCAGTTCTTC. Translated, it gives CASSHDASLYNEQFF.

The DNA of the CDR3 is TGTGCCACCAGTGACACCAATCGACTAGCAACAGATACGCAGTATTTT. This gives the protein CATSDTNRLATDTQYF. The chain combines TRBV24-1 with TRBJ2-3; 7 positions match TRBD2. V trimming: 4 bases; J trimming: 3 bases; junction bases outside the gene matches: 9. Germline V gives CDR1 KGHDR, CDR2 SFDVKD. The CDR3 is 16 amino acids.

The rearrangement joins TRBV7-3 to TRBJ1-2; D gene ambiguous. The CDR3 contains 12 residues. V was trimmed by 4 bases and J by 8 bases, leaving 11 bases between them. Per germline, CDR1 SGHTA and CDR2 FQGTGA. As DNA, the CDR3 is TGTGCCAGCAGCTCCGGGGAGTCCGGCTACACCTTC. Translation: CASSSGESGYTF.

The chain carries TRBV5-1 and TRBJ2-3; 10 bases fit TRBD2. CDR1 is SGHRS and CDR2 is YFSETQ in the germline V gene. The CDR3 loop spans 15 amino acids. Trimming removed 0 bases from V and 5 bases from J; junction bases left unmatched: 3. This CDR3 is CASSLGGTSVDTQYF. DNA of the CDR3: TGCGCCAGCAGCTTGGGGGGGACTAGCGTAGATACGCAGTATTTT.

The DNA for the CDR3 is TGTGCCAGTTCAGGGGCTGAAGCTTTCTTT. Its protein is CASSGAEAFF. This chain joins TRBV2 and TRBJ1-1, with TRBD1 as a possible D gene (6 bases). Per germline, CDR1 SNHLY and CDR2 FYNNEI. V was shortened by 9 bases and J by 6 bases, with 8 bases between the two germline ends. This CDR3 has 10 amino acids.

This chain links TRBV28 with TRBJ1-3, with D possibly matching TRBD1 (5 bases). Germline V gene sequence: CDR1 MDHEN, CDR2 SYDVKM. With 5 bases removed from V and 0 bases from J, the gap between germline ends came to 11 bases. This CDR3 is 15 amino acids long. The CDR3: CASSPAGGSGNTIYF. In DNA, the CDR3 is TGTGCCAGCAGTCCCGCGGGGGGCTCTGGAAACACCATATATTTT.

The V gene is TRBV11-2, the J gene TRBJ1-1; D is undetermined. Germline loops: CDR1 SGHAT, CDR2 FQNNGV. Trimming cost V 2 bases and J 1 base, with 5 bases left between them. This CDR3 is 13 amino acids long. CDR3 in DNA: TGTGCCAGCAGCTTATCGACGAACACTGAAGCTTTCTTT. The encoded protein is CASSLSTNTEAFF.

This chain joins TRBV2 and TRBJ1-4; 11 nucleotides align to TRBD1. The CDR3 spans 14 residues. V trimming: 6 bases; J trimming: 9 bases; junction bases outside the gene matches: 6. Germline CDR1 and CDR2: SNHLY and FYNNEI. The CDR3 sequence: CASREGQGGKKLFF. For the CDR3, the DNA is TGTGCCAGCAGAGAGGGACAGGGGGGAAAAAAACTGTTTTTT.

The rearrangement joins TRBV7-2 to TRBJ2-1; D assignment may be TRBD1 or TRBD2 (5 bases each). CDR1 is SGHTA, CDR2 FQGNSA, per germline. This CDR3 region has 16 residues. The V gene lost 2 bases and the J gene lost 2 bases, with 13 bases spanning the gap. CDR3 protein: CASSLSGTETYNEQFF. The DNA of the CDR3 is TGTGCCAGCAGCTTATCCGGGACGGAGACCTACAATGAGCAGTTCTTC.

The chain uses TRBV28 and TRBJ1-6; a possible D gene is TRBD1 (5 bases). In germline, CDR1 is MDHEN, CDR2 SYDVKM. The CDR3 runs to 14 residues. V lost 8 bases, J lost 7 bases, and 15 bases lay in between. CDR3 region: CASGGERENSPLHF. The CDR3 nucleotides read TGTGCCAGCGGAGGGGAGAGGGAAAATTCACCCCTCCACTTT. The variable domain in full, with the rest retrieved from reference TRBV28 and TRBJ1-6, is DVKVTQSSRYLVKRTGEKVFLECVQDMDHENMFWYRQDPGLGLRLIYFSYDVKMKEKGDIPEGYSVSREKKERFSLILESASTNQTSMYLCASGGERENSPLHFGNGTRLTVT.

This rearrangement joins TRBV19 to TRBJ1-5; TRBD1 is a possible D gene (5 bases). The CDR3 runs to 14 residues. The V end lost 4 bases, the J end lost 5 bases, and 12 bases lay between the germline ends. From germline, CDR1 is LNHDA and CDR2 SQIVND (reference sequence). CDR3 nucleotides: TGTGCCAGTAGTAACGGGGGTGGGGATCAGCCCCAGCATTTT. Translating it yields CASSNGGGDQPQHF.

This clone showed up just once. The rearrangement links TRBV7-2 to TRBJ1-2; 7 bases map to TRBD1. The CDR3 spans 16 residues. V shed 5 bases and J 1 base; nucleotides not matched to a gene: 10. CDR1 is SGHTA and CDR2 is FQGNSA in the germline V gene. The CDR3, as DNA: TGTGCCAGCAGCGAACAGACAGGGATCCTTAACTATGGCTACACCTTC. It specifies CASSEQTGILNYGYTF.

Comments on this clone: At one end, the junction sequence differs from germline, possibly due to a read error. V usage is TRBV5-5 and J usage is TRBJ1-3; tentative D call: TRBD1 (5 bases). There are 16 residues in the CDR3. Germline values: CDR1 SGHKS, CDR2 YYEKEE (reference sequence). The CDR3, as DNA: TGTGCCAGCAGTTTGGGAGGGACTCACTCTGGAAACACCATATATTTT. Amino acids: CASSLGGTHSGNTIYF.